This passage covers 26 T cell receptor beta chains from one sample sequenced in a study of blood T cell repertoires in COVID-19. Sequencing used immunoSEQ multiplex PCR; TCRdb keeps in-frame clones, though not all of them. The repertoire consists of roughly 120,000 clones, with 70% to 85% occurring once and the leading ten covering around 7.5%. Sequencing input: peripheral blood. Every receptor here comes from an older man with active or convalescent COVID-19.

The chain has TRBV6-5 and TRBJ1-5; D not certain. Germline V lookup: CDR1 MNHEY, CDR2 SVGAGI. There are 13 residues in the CDR3. With 2 bases removed from V and 6 bases from J, the gap between germline ends came to 8 bases. DNA of the CDR3: TGTGCCAGCAGTTACAACTCGGGTCAGCCCCAGCATTTT. It is translated as CASSYNSGQPQHF.

The J gene is TRBJ1-1, the V gene TRBV7-2; 9 nucleotides line up with TRBD1. The CDR3 extends over 14 amino acids. V trimming: 5 bases; J trimming: 4 bases; junction bases outside the gene matches: 5. Germline CDR1 is SGHTA and CDR2 is FQGNSA. CDR3 region: CASSRGQGGTEAFF. CDR3 bases: TGTGCCAGCAGCCGGGGACAGGGCGGCACTGAAGCTTTCTTT.

This sequence joins TRBV3-1 (or the pseudogene TRBV3-2) and TRBJ2-7; possibly TRBD1 for D (6 bases). This CDR3 is built from 12 residues. The germline gives CDR1 LGHDT, CDR2 YNNKEL (reference sequence). V lost 0 bases and J lost 12, with 12 bases in between. CDR3 amino acids: CASSQDPGERYF. Here the CDR3 DNA reads TGTGCCAGCAGCCAAGATCCAGGGGAACGGTACTTC.

This rearrangement joins TRBV20-1 to TRBJ2-5, with D perhaps TRBD2 (5 bases). Trimming stripped 3 bases from V and 5 bases from J, with 19 bases between. The germline gives CDR1 DFQATT, CDR2 SNEGSKA (reference sequence). The CDR3 totals 15 residues. The CDR3 DNA reads as TGCAGTGCTAGTTCCCGGACCTGGACTGGGGAGACCCAGTACTTC. Protein: CSASSRTWTGETQYF.

This clone has more than one count but fewer than ten. The J gene is TRBJ1-1, the V gene TRBV24-1, with TRBD1 as a possible D gene (5 bases). With 7 bases removed from V and 4 bases from J, the gap between germline ends came to 15 bases. Germline CDR1 is KGHDR and CDR2 is SFDVKD. The CDR3 is 14 residues long. The CDR3 DNA reads as TGTGCCACCAGCTGGTTTTGGGGGGGCACTGAAGCTTTCTTT. Its protein is CATSWFWGGTEAFF.

The chain couples TRBV23-1 to TRBJ1-4; 7 bases line up with TRBD1. TRBV23-1 has ORF status, its function being uncertain. The CDR3 runs to 14 residues. Trimming took 6 bases from V and 3 from J; bases not matched to a gene: 4. The CDR3 sequence is CASSLGGANEKLFF. For the CDR3, the DNA is TGCGCCAGCAGCCTAGGGGGCGCTAATGAAAAACTGTTTTTT.

The rearrangement uses TRBV5-6 and TRBJ1-1; D possibly corresponds to TRBD1 (6 bases). V lost 3 bases and J lost 0, with 12 bases in between. Germline V gene lookup returns CDR1 SGHDT and CDR2 YYEEEE. The CDR3 runs 15 residues. CDR3 loop: CASSSRTDMNTEAFF. The DNA for the CDR3 is TGTGCCAGCAGCTCCCGGACAGACATGAACACTGAAGCTTTCTTT.

V usage is TRBV11-2 and J usage is TRBJ1-4; no definite D call. Trimming took 5 bases from V and 7 from J, leaving 23 bases between them. Germline V gene lookup returns CDR1 SGHAT and CDR2 FQNNGV. The CDR3 has 17 amino acids. In nucleotides, the CDR3 is TGTGCCAGCAGCGCACGCGGGCCCGAGGTGTCCGGTGAAAAACTGTTTTTT. Protein sequence: CASSARGPEVSGEKLFF.

This clone was counted ten times or more. The V and J genes are TRBV6-2 or TRBV6-3 and TRBJ1-5; D gene unclear. V dropped 2 bases and J dropped 0 bases, with 14 bases sitting between them. The CDR3 has 17 residues. Germline lookup yields CDR1 MNHEY and CDR2 SVGEGT. The CDR3 here is CASSYTGYRRSNQPQHF. The DNA for the CDR3 is TGTGCCAGCAGTTACACGGGGTATCGTCGTAGCAATCAGCCCCAGCATTTT.

The V call is TRBV9, the J call TRBJ1-2; D gene uncertain. V was cut by 4 bases and J by 4 bases, with 14 bases left in between. This CDR3 contains 14 residues. Germline CDR1 reads SGDLS; CDR2 reads YYNGEE. The CDR3 region has the DNA TGTGCCAGCAGCCCTGAGACTAAGGGCTATGGCTACACCTTC. Amino acid sequence: CASSPETKGYGYTF.

There are a few counts of this clone. V gene TRBV11-2 combines with J gene TRBJ2-7, with TRBD2 identical over 7 bases. Germline V gives CDR1 SGHAT, CDR2 FQNNGV. V trimming: 6 bases; J trimming: 4 bases; junction bases outside the gene matches: 15. This CDR3 region has 16 residues. This CDR3 is CASRTASRRERYEQYF. CDR3 DNA sequence: TGTGCCAGCAGGACCGCCAGTCGGCGGGAGCGGTACGAGCAGTACTTC.

CDR3 DNA sequence: TGTGCCAGCAGTCGGGGAGGTCTAGGTGGCTACACCTTC. Residues: CASSRGGLGGYTF. The chain is built from TRBV27 and TRBJ1-2; D is uncertain. The V gene lost 5 bases and the J gene lost 7 bases, with 14 bases spanning the gap. Germline V gene data show CDR1 as MNHEY and CDR2 as SMNVEV (reference sequence). The CDR3 totals 13 residues.

This sequence joins TRBV25-1 and TRBJ2-3; D is unresolved. The CDR3 is 12 residues long. V was pared by 6 bases and J by 4 bases, with 8 bases between. CDR1 and CDR2 from the germline V gene are MGHDK and SYGVNS. The CDR3: CASSVVADTQYF. The CDR3 region has the DNA TGTGCCAGCAGCGTTGTAGCAGATACGCAGTATTTT. Combining the CDR3 with reference TRBV25-1 and TRBJ2-3 gives the whole variable domain EADIYQTPRYLVIGTGKKITLECSQTMGHDKMYWYQQDPGMELHLIHYSYGVNSTEKGDLSSESTVSRIRTEHFPLTLESARPSHTSQYLCASSVVADTQYFGPGTRLTVL.

The chain recombines TRBV19 with TRBJ2-1, with TRBD1 identical over 9 bases. Trimming took 3 bases from V and 8 from J; bases not matched to a gene: 8. The CDR3 contains 15 residues. The V gene's germline CDR1 is LNHDA and CDR2 SQIVND (reference sequence). The CDR3 DNA is TGTGCCAGTAGTATCGGGACAGGGTTTCTCGATGAGCAGTTCTTC. Protein sequence: CASSIGTGFLDEQFF.

The gene calls are TRBV7-2 and TRBJ1-5, with D tentatively TRBD1 (6 bases). The CDR3 is made up of 15 amino acids. Trimming removed 5 bases at V and 3 bases at J, with 14 bases between. Germline-derived CDR1 and CDR2 are SGHTA and FQGNSA. The CDR3 loop reads CASSAQGSINQPQHF. CDR3 bases: TGTGCCAGCAGCGCACAGGGATCGATCAATCAGCCCCAGCATTTT.

The chain couples TRBV4-3 to TRBJ1-2, with D perhaps matching TRBD1 (5 bases). Looked up from germline, CDR1 is LGHNA and CDR2 is YSLEER. The CDR3 totals 15 residues. Deletions cut 0 bases from V and 7 bases from J, with 15 bases between. Written as DNA, the CDR3 is TGCGCCAGCAGCCAAGATTCTGCCTGGGGCCCTGGCTACACCTTC. This gives the protein CASSQDSAWGPGYTF.

The V gene is TRBV2, the J gene TRBJ2-3; 9 nucleotides match TRBD1. Germline CDR1 and CDR2: SNHLY and FYNNEI. V dropped 4 bases and J dropped 4; count of bases not matched to a gene: 18. The CDR3 is 19 amino acids. The CDR3, as DNA: TGTGCCAGCAGTGGGGAAAGGGGACAGGGAGGTTTTCCAGCAGATACGCAGTATTTT. Translating gives CASSGERGQGGFPADTQYF.

This clone was seen a few times. V gene TRBV5-1 combines with J gene TRBJ2-2, with unresolved D. Trimming took 0 bases from V and 4 from J, leaving 10 bases between them. There are 15 residues in the CDR3. Per germline, CDR1 SGHRS and CDR2 YFSETQ. The CDR3 here is CASSLEVPSTGELFF. The DNA for the CDR3 is TGCGCCAGCAGCTTGGAAGTCCCGAGCACCGGGGAGCTGTTTTTT.

This clone has only a few counts. This CDR3 is also generated by other DNA sequences in the sample. The genes are TRBV7-2 and TRBJ2-7; a possible D gene is TRBD1 (7 bases). CDR3 length: 15 residues. Trimming shortened V by 5 bases and J by 1 base, and 15 bases separated the two germline ends. Germline lookup yields CDR1 SGHTA and CDR2 FQGNSA. For the CDR3, the DNA is TGTGCCAGCAGCCCACGGAGGGACAGTTCCTACGAGCAGTACTTC. Translation gives CASSPRRDSSYEQYF. Full variable domain (remainder filled in from reference TRBV7-2 and TRBJ2-7): GAGVSQSPSNKVTEKGKDVELRCDPISGHTALYWYRQSLGQGLEFLIYFQGNSAPDKSGLPSDRFSAERTGGSVSTLTIQRTQQEDSAVYLCASSPRRDSSYEQYFGPGTRLTVT.

J is TRBJ1-2 and V is TRBV9, with 10 nucleotides matching TRBD1. This CDR3 spans 17 amino acids. Germline CDR1 SGDLS, CDR2 YYNGEE. Trimming cost V 0 bases and J 4 bases; bases outside gene matches: 9. For the CDR3, the DNA is TGTGCCAGCAGCGTAGGTGAGGGACAGGGGATTACCTATGGCTACACCTTC. It encodes CASSVGEGQGITYGYTF.

The V call is TRBV3-1 (or the pseudogene TRBV3-2), the J call TRBJ2-7; 7 bases align to TRBD2. Per the germline V gene, CDR1 is LGHDT and CDR2 is YNNKEL (reference sequence). The CDR3 has 15 amino acids. V was clipped by 0 bases and J by 4 bases; unmatched bases: 6. CDR3 amino acids: CASSQDIGREYEQYF. The CDR3 nucleotides read TGTGCCAGCAGCCAAGATATCGGGCGGGAGTACGAGCAGTACTTC.

There are a few counts of this clone. V gene TRBV19 combines with J gene TRBJ1-3; D is possibly TRBD1 (5 bases). The germline V gene has CDR1 LNHDA and CDR2 SQIVND (reference sequence). Trimming stripped 3 bases from V and 8 bases from J, with 17 bases between. This CDR3 contains 15 residues. CDR3 in amino acids: CASSISGVQGDTIYF. The CDR3 DNA reads as TGTGCCAGTAGTATCTCGGGGGTACAAGGAGACACCATATATTTT. Variable domain in full (rest from reference TRBV19 and TRBJ1-3): DGGITQSPKYLFRKEGQNVTLSCEQNLNHDAMYWYRQDPGQGLRLIYYSQIVNDFQKGDIAEGYSVSREKKESFPLTVTSAQKNPTAFYLCASSISGVQGDTIYFGEGSWLTVV.

The chain links TRBV5-4 to TRBJ1-1; 12 bases align to TRBD1. Trimming took 5 bases from V and 6 from J; bases not matched to a gene: 14. Germline-derived CDR1 and CDR2 are SGHNT and YYREEE (reference sequence). This CDR3 has 17 residues. CDR3 nucleotide sequence: TGTGCCAGCAGACCCACTAGGGACAGGGGGCCGATAGCTGAAGCTTTCTTT. Its protein product is CASRPTRDRGPIAEAFF.

This chain links TRBV11-3 with TRBJ1-6, with TRBD1 matching over 7 bases. Germline CDR1 and CDR2: SGHNT and YENEEA. The CDR3 is 14 amino acids. With V trimmed by 5 bases and J by 10 bases, 8 bases remained unmatched. The CDR3 DNA is TGTGCCAGCAGCCTCGGACAGGCGAACTCACCCCTCCACTTT. Its translation is CASSLGQANSPLHF.

Only a few counts were recorded for this clone. The chain recombines TRBV11-3 with TRBJ1-2, with D unclear. V lost 4 bases and J lost 6, with 9 bases in between. This CDR3 spans 12 amino acids. Germline loops: CDR1 SGHNT, CDR2 YENEEA. The CDR3 reads CASSSRRDGYTF. Written as DNA, the CDR3 is TGTGCCAGCAGCTCTAGACGGGATGGCTACACCTTC. Using reference TRBV11-3 and TRBJ1-2 for the parts outside the CDR3, the full variable domain is EAGVVQSPRYKIIEKKQPVAFWCNPISGHNTLYWYLQNLGQGPELLIRYENEEAVDDSQLPKDRFSAERLKGVDSTLKIQPAELGDSAVYLCASSSRRDGYTFGSGTRLTVV.

The J gene is TRBJ1-2, the V gene TRBV19; D remains ambiguous. V dropped 7 bases and J dropped 4 bases, with 19 bases sitting between them. The germline gives CDR1 LNHDA, CDR2 SQIVND (reference sequence). The CDR3 totals 15 residues. CDR3 in amino acids: CASTHPSVGPYGYTF. CDR3 in DNA: TGTGCCAGTACCCATCCCTCCGTTGGGCCCTATGGCTACACCTTC.